This T cell receptor (beta chain) was profiled in a study of early T cells in non-severe SARS-CoV-2 infection (dated by TCRdb to 2020 to 2023). About the study as a whole: Because TCR sequencing was done on bulk RNA from unsorted whole blood, the alpha and beta chains could not be paired.

Overall study results and their limits: VDJdb matching was skewed toward anti-spike CD8 responses and likely underestimated virus-specific expansions, missing private and CD4 specificities.

This was a case-control study nested in a cohort of healthcare workers in London, UK, who had nasopharyngeal swab PCR tests and blood samples taken every week. Healthcare workers were recruited during the week of the UK lockdown, between 23 and 31 March 2020, and followed weekly for up to roughly 15 weeks. By how much of the sample it makes up, this clonotype is medium-sized (0.01 to 0.1%). This clone's antigen is unknown. Qualities for individual bases were not recorded, and no much larger clone is one base off. To prepare the library, 5' RACE was applied. Sequenced using a NextSeq 500. The TCR library protocol attached unique molecular identifiers to individual cDNA molecules to correct for sequencing error and PCR bias. TCR alpha and beta chains were both sequenced, and the abundances of alpha and beta sequences in each sample were closely correlated with each other. Regarding the original processing steps: Decombinator V4 was used to annotate TCR sequences for V gene, J gene and CDR3. TCRs were defined as expanded if a significant change between any two time points was detected under a Poisson model with p below 0.0001. TCR abundances were normalised to the total number of TCRs sequenced per sample and were expressed as counts per million. TRAV1-2 paired with TRAJ12, TRAJ20 or TRAJ33 defined MAIT TCRs, while TRAV10 paired with TRAJ18 defined iNKT TCRs. A search of VDJdb, accessed on 1 November 2021, was run for TCRs annotated to CMV, EBV and SARS-CoV-2, with TCRs annotated for multiple antigens excluded. TCRdb reworked the public reads: Q25 trimming with fastp, MiXCR clone assembly, productive beta chains retained. Duplicate CDR3 protein sequences are folded into a single record with the most common DNA and genes. Clone size and V and J calls follow TCRdb, not the original study. Recorded for this sample are approximately 50,000 distinct CDR3 sequences; over 7% of them occurred a single time. In total, the top ten clones hold around 4.2% of the sample.

V is pared back by 2 bases and J by 2 bases, with 0 bases lying between the germline termini. The CDR3 runs 12 amino acids, cysteine and phenylalanine included. Left in the record is the CDR3 DNA by itself, 36 bases read in frame from the first base. CDR1 is given as KGHSH and CDR2 as LQKENI, both from the germline V gene. The specimen sequenced was whole blood. The sequence links TRBV18 to TRBJ1-4; the D segment cannot be called with confidence. The source is an adult who was a healthcare worker with PCR-confirmed SARS-CoV-2 infection or an uninfected control (not recorded which). Here the CDR3 is given as CASSPTNEKLFF. The bases read TGTGCCAGCTCACCAACTAATGAAAAACTGTTTTTT.